This T cell receptor beta chain appears in the sequencing data of a study of T cells expressing NK-cell markers. In germline, CDR1 is SEHNR, CDR2 FQNEAQ (reference sequence). The CDR3 totals 14 residues. Following a re-call of the 5' RACE reads, TCRdb has one entry per CDR3 protein and lacks DNA. The sample shows around 100,000 distinct CDR3 sequences, and approximately 17% sits with its ten largest clones. This TCR was recovered from a woman between 18 and 75 years old in good health. Sample: blood T cells: a sorted CD56 or NKG2C T cell subset, CD4+ or CD8+ T cells, or bulk PBMC T cells (not recorded which). This chain joins TRBV7-9 and TRBJ2-1; TCRdb indicates TRBD1, and absent DNA this call remains unverified. The CDR3 reads CASTETDSYNEQFF.